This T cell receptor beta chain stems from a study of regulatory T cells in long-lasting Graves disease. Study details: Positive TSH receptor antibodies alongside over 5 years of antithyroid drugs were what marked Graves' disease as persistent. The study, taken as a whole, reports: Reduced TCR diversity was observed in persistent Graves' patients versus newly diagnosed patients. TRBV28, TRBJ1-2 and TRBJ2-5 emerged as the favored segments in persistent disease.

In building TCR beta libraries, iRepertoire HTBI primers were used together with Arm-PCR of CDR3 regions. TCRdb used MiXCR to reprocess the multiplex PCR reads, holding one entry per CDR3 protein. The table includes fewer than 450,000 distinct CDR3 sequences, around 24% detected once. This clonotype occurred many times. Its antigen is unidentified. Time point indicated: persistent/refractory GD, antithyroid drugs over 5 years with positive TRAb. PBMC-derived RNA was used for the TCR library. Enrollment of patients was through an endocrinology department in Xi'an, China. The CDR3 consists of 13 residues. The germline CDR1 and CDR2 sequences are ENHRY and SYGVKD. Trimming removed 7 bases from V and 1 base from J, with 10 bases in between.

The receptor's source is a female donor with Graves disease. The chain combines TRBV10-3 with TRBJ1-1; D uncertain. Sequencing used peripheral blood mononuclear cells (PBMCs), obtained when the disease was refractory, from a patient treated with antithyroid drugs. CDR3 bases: TGTGCCATCAAAGAGGCCAGGAACACTGAAGCTTTCTTT. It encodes CAIKEARNTEAFF.